A selection of T cell receptor beta chains follows, all from one sample in a study of blood T cell repertoires in COVID-19. The protocol was immunoSEQ multiplex PCR, while the TCRdb copy is restricted to in-frame clones and leaves out a portion. The sample records approximately 240,000 clones, around nine tenths being singletons. The material sequenced was PBMCs or T cells enriched from blood (not recorded which). The receptor source for this set is a woman younger than 30 who had recovered from COVID-19. The CDR3 runs from the conserved cysteine through the conserved F or W. The D gene is left open where the match is weak. Size is stated for part of the rows, as once, few or many counts, or as a class when the clone is expanded.

D: .; V: TRBV27; size: .; J: TRBJ1-1; CDR3: CASSWGGPNTEAFF; DNA: TGTGCCAGCAGTTGGGGGGGACCGAACACTGAAGCTTTCTTT
D: TRBD1; V: TRBV5-1; size: .; J: TRBJ2-7; CDR3: CASTPGQGGGSYEQYF; DNA: TGCGCCAGCACCCCGGGACAGGGGGGAGGCTCCTACGAGCAGTACTTC
D: TRBD2; V: TRBV6-1; size: .; J: TRBJ2-3; CDR3: CASSEVGTSLSDTQYF; DNA: TGTGCCAGCAGTGAAGTGGGGACTAGTTTATCAGATACGCAGTATTTT
D: .; V: TRBV5-1; size: .; J: TRBJ1-2; CDR3: CASSLGIQGAGYTF; DNA: TGCGCCAGCAGCTTGGGTATTCAGGGTGCTGGCTACACCTTC
D: TRBD1; V: TRBV4-2; size: .; J: TRBJ1-1; CDR3: CASSQDPTGVTEAFF; DNA: TGTGCCAGCAGCCAAGACCCCACAGGGGTCACTGAAGCTTTCTTT
D: TRBD2; V: TRBV25-1; size: .; J: TRBJ2-5; CDR3: CASSEFRPGGRETQYF; DNA: TGTGCCAGCAGTGAATTCCGTCCGGGGGGTCGAGAGACCCAGTACTTC
D: TRBD1; V: TRBV7-9; size: few; J: TRBJ1-5; CDR3: CASSQTGGSQPQHF; DNA: TGTGCCAGCAGCCAGACAGGGGGGTCACAGCCCCAGCATTTT
D: TRBD1; V: TRBV3-1/TRBV3-2; size: .; J: TRBJ1-2; CDR3: CASSSPGQVYGYTF; DNA: TGTGCCAGCAGTTCTCCGGGACAGGTTTATGGCTACACCTTC
D: .; V: TRBV10-3; size: once; J: TRBJ1-5; CDR3: CAISITGGNQPQHF; DNA: TGTGCCATCAGTATAACGGGGGGAAATCAGCCCCAGCATTTT
D: TRBD1; V: TRBV10-1; size: .; J: TRBJ2-7; CDR3: CASSDRMGQGKEQYF; DNA: TGCGCCAGCAGTGACCGAATGGGACAGGGCAAGGAGCAGTACTTC
D: .; V: TRBV6-5; size: .; J: TRBJ2-2; CDR3: CASSYSRRGTGELFF; DNA: TGTGCCAGCAGTTACTCGAGAAGGGGCACCGGGGAGCTGTTTTTT
D: TRBD1; V: TRBV4-1; size: once; J: TRBJ1-3; CDR3: CASSARDRPLDGNTIYF; DNA: TGCGCCAGCAGCGCGAGGGACAGGCCATTAGATGGAAACACCATATATTTT
D: TRBD2; V: TRBV5-1; size: .; J: TRBJ2-1; CDR3: CASSLPSGGYNEQFF; DNA: TGCGCCAGCAGCCTCCCTAGCGGGGGTTACAATGAGCAGTTCTTC
D: TRBD1; V: TRBV7-3; size: .; J: TRBJ1-1; CDR3: CASSHTGGTEAFF; DNA: TGTGCCAGCAGCCATACAGGGGGCACTGAAGCTTTCTTT
D: TRBD1; V: TRBV6-5; size: .; J: TRBJ1-5; CDR3: CASSSGQGVAQPQHF; DNA: TGTGCCAGCAGTTCGGGACAGGGAGTGGCTCAGCCCCAGCATTTT
D: .; V: TRBV28; size: .; J: TRBJ2-5; CDR3: CASSLPGETQYF; DNA: TGTGCCAGCAGTTTACCGGGAGAGACCCAGTACTTC
D: .; V: TRBV12-3/TRBV12-4; size: once; J: TRBJ1-1; CDR3: CASSLGKNTEAFF; DNA: TGTGCCAGCAGTTTGGGCAAAAACACTGAAGCTTTCTTT
D: .; V: TRBV7-3; size: .; J: TRBJ1-3; CDR3: CASSLTGLQSGNTIYF; DNA: TGTGCCAGCAGCTTAACGGGACTCCAGTCTGGAAACACCATATATTTT
D: TRBD1; V: TRBV27; size: .; J: TRBJ1-1; CDR3: CASSEQGRTEAFF; DNA: TGTGCCAGCAGTGAACAGGGGCGTACTGAAGCTTTCTTT
D: .; V: TRBV7-2; size: once; J: TRBJ1-2; CDR3: CASSLPGQRYGYTF; DNA: TGTGCCAGCAGTTTACCGGGACAACGATATGGCTACACCTTC
D: TRBD1; V: TRBV28; size: .; J: TRBJ1-6; CDR3: CASKGQGAPNSPLHF; DNA: TGTGCCAGCAAGGGACAGGGCGCCCCTAATTCACCCCTCCACTTT
D: TRBD1; V: TRBV28; size: once; J: TRBJ1-5; CDR3: CASSLPQGANQPQHF; DNA: TGTGCCAGCAGTTTACCACAGGGGGCGAATCAGCCCCAGCATTTT
D: .; V: TRBV19; size: .; J: TRBJ2-3; CDR3: CASSIGLAEIYTDTQYF; DNA: TGTGCCAGTAGTATAGGGCTAGCCGAGATCTACACAGATACGCAGTATTTT
D: TRBD2; V: TRBV7-2; size: .; J: TRBJ2-1; CDR3: CASSSTSAGHNEQFF; DNA: TGTGCCAGCAGCTCAACTAGCGCAGGCCACAATGAGCAGTTCTTC
D: TRBD1; V: TRBV3-1/TRBV3-2; size: .; J: TRBJ2-3; CDR3: CASSQAGGLDTQYF; DNA: TGTGCCAGCAGTCAGGCAGGGGGCCTAGATACGCAGTATTTT
D: TRBD2; V: TRBV19; size: .; J: TRBJ2-1; CDR3: CASSIGVSGGEQFF; DNA: TGTGCCAGTAGTATAGGAGTCTCGGGGGGTGAGCAGTTCTTC
D: .; V: TRBV5-1; size: .; J: TRBJ1-1; CDR3: CASSLRGQMNTEAFF; DNA: TGCGCCAGCAGCTTGAGGGGTCAGATGAACACTGAAGCTTTCTTT
D: .; V: TRBV28; size: .; J: TRBJ2-7; CDR3: CASSRGADHEQYF; DNA: TGTGCCAGCAGCCGCGGAGCGGACCACGAGCAGTACTTC
D: TRBD1; V: TRBV4-3; size: .; J: TRBJ2-3; CDR3: CASSQGDRVRGIPGTDTQYF; DNA: TGCGCCAGCAGCCAAGGGGACAGGGTGAGGGGGATCCCTGGCACAGATACGCAGTATTTT
D: .; V: TRBV5-1; size: .; J: TRBJ2-5; CDR3: CASSYGVRETQYF; DNA: TGCGCCAGCAGCTACGGGGTCAGGGAGACCCAGTACTTC
D: .; V: TRBV29-1; size: .; J: TRBJ1-3; CDR3: CSVGSAGGNTIYF; DNA: TGCAGCGTTGGCTCGGCGGGGGGAAACACCATATATTTT
D: .; V: TRBV9; size: few; J: TRBJ1-5; CDR3: CASSPTDGRDRNQPQHF; DNA: TGTGCCAGCAGCCCCACAGATGGACGGGATCGGAATCAGCCCCAGCATTTT
D: .; V: TRBV19; size: .; J: TRBJ2-1; CDR3: CASSGLEVVNEQFF; DNA: TGTGCCAGTAGTGGTCTGGAGGTGGTCAATGAGCAGTTCTTC
D: .; V: TRBV10-3; size: .; J: TRBJ2-1; CDR3: CANSAVGGPGNEQFF; DNA: TGTGCCAACAGCGCTGTAGGAGGGCCCGGCAATGAGCAGTTCTTC
D: TRBD2; V: TRBV3-1/TRBV3-2; size: .; J: TRBJ2-5; CDR3: CASSQELGLGFEETQYF; DNA: TGTGCCAGCAGCCAAGAGCTCGGACTAGGGTTCGAAGAGACCCAGTACTTC
D: .; V: TRBV28; size: .; J: TRBJ2-2; CDR3: CASSFPFTATGELFF; DNA: TGTGCCAGCAGTTTCCCCTTTACAGCCACCGGGGAGCTGTTTTTT
D: TRBD1; V: TRBV7-8; size: .; J: TRBJ2-5; CDR3: CASSLGTGQGGETQYF; DNA: TGTGCCAGCAGCTTGGGGACAGGGCAGGGGGGCGAGACCCAGTACTTC
D: .; V: TRBV24-1; size: .; J: TRBJ1-2; CDR3: CATSDQSTQANYGYTF; DNA: TGTGCCACCAGTGACCAGAGTACCCAGGCTAACTATGGCTACACCTTC
D: .; V: TRBV11-3; size: .; J: TRBJ1-1; CDR3: CASTRSGNTEAFF; DNA: TGTGCCAGCACCCGGTCAGGGAACACTGAAGCTTTCTTT
D: .; V: TRBV9; size: once; J: TRBJ1-4; CDR3: CASSALGGIGEKLFF; DNA: TGTGCCAGCAGCGCACTGGGGGGAATAGGCGAAAAACTGTTTTTT